The 13 T cell receptor beta chains below were found in one sample sequenced in a study of T cell responses to AZD1222 COVID-19 vaccine. Profiling relied on immunoSEQ multiplex PCR, and the TCRdb table lists in-frame clones only, not all of them. Here the sample spans some 160,000 clones, 90% to 95% being singletons. The material sequenced was peripheral blood, taken on day 0 of AZD1222 vaccination. The receptors stem from an adult in good health.

This clone has only one observation. The genes are TRBV5-1 and TRBJ1-1, with D perhaps matching TRBD1 (6 bases). This CDR3 spans 15 amino acids. The germline V gene has CDR1 SGHRS and CDR2 YFSETQ. The V gene lost 4 bases and the J gene lost 2 bases, with 15 bases spanning the gap. This CDR3 is CASSRGGRLNTEAFF. The CDR3 DNA reads TGCGCCAGCAGCAGGGGGGGACGGCTAAACACTGAAGCTTTCTTT.

The chain has TRBV5-1 and TRBJ1-4, with a tentative D call TRBD1 (6 bases). This CDR3 is 16 amino acids long. The germline V and J ends were trimmed by 4 bases and 7 bases, with 20 bases remaining between them. Germline CDR1 SGHRS, CDR2 YFSETQ. The CDR3 is CASSITPGGGGEKLFF. In DNA, the CDR3 is TGCGCCAGCAGCATTACCCCCGGAGGGGGGGGTGAAAAACTGTTTTTT.

The chain recombines TRBV6-5 with TRBJ2-7, with D possibly being TRBD1 (5 bases). The germline CDR1 and CDR2 sequences are MNHEY and SVGAGI. V was trimmed by 4 bases and J by 6 bases, leaving 13 bases between them. The CDR3 is made up of 13 amino acids. CDR3 protein: CASSSPPRVEQYF. Written as DNA, the CDR3 is TGTGCCAGCAGTTCTCCGCCCAGGGTCGAGCAGTACTTC.

The rearrangement uses TRBV11-3 and TRBJ2-1; the D call may be TRBD1 or TRBD2 (5 bases each). CDR3 length: 16 amino acids. Germline values: CDR1 SGHNT, CDR2 YENEEA. V was pared by 3 bases and J by 5 bases, with 17 bases between. CDR3 residues: CASSLSHGTENNEQFF. The CDR3 nucleotides read TGTGCCAGCAGCTTGTCACACGGGACGGAAAACAATGAGCAGTTCTTC. Variable domain in full (rest from reference TRBV11-3 and TRBJ2-1): EAGVVQSPRYKIIEKKQPVAFWCNPISGHNTLYWYLQNLGQGPELLIRYENEEAVDDSQLPKDRFSAERLKGVDSTLKIQPAELGDSAVYLCASSLSHGTENNEQFFGPGTRLTVL.

The chain recombines TRBV19 with TRBJ2-3, with 14 positions matching TRBD2. CDR1 LNHDA and CDR2 SQIVND come from the germline V gene (reference sequence). Germline trimming cut 9 bases from V and 4 bases from J; bases unmatched to any gene: 18. The CDR3 spans 19 residues. CDR3 bases: TGTGCCAGCCAAAGACGGATAAAGACTAGCGGGGGGGCCGCAGATACGCAGTATTTT. Its translation: CASQRRIKTSGGAADTQYF.

The rearrangement links TRBV6-2 or TRBV6-3 to TRBJ1-2, with D unresolved. Between the trimmed V and J ends, which lost 2 bases and 6 bases, there was a span of 22 bases. The CDR3 spans 17 residues. Germline CDR1 MNHEY, CDR2 SVGEGT. The CDR3 DNA reads as TGTGCCAGCAGTTACAGCTTAGGTGTGGGGTCCGGAGATGGCTACACCTTC. Protein: CASSYSLGVGSGDGYTF.

This rearrangement joins TRBV11-3 to TRBJ2-7; 10 bases fit TRBD2. CDR3 size: 15 residues. Germline V gives CDR1 SGHNT, CDR2 YENEEA. V lost 3 bases to trimming and J lost 8 bases; unmatched junction nucleotides: 10. The CDR3 DNA sequence: TGTGCCAGCAGCTTTAGCGGAAGCGGGGGGGCCAAGCAGTACTTC. This sequence encodes CASSFSGSGGAKQYF. The full variable domain, rest sourced from reference TRBV11-3 and TRBJ2-7, is EAGVVQSPRYKIIEKKQPVAFWCNPISGHNTLYWYLQNLGQGPELLIRYENEEAVDDSQLPKDRFSAERLKGVDSTLKIQPAELGDSAVYLCASSFSGSGGAKQYFGPGTRLTVT.

The rearrangement uses TRBV4-1 and TRBJ1-4; D is uncertain. The V gene lost 1 base and the J gene lost 10 bases, with 10 bases spanning the gap. The germline gives CDR1 MGHRA, CDR2 YSYEKL. The CDR3 extends over 13 amino acids. CDR3 sequence reads: CASSQVGSLKLFF. The CDR3 bases are TGCGCCAGCAGCCAAGTCGGGTCACTAAAACTGTTTTTT.

The chain carries TRBV3-1 (or the pseudogene TRBV3-2) and TRBJ2-5; tentatively, D is TRBD2 (7 bases). Trimming pared 4 bases from V and 2 bases from J, leaving 20 bases between. Germline V lookup: CDR1 LGHDT, CDR2 YNNKEL (reference sequence). The CDR3 runs to 17 residues. CDR3 loop: CASSLLFVGGHQETQYF. The DNA of the CDR3 is TGTGCCAGCAGCCTCCTCTTTGTGGGGGGGCATCAAGAGACCCAGTACTTC.

The V and J genes are TRBV28 and TRBJ1-3; 7 bases agree with TRBD1. This CDR3 contains 15 residues. J lost 0 bases, V lost 4 bases, and 3 bases had no gene match. The V gene's germline CDR1 is MDHEN and CDR2 SYDVKM. The CDR3 region is CASSSGTVSGNTIYF. The CDR3 coding sequence is TGTGCCAGCAGTTCCGGGACAGTCTCTGGAAACACCATATATTTT.

The chain employs TRBV15 and TRBJ1-5; the D gene is possibly TRBD1 (5 bases). Germline V gives CDR1 LNHNV, CDR2 YYDKDF (reference sequence). V was cut by 1 base and J by 4 bases, with 8 bases left in between. The CDR3 loop spans 14 amino acids. DNA for the CDR3: TGTGCCACCAGCAGAGTGGAGGGGAATCAGCCCCAGCATTTT. Translated: CATSRVEGNQPQHF. The full variable domain, rest sourced from reference TRBV15 and TRBJ1-5, is DAMVIQNPRYQVTQFGKPVTLSCSQTLNHNVMYWYQQKSSQAPKLLFHYYDKDFNNEADTPDNFQSRRPNTSFCFLDIRSPGLGDTAMYLCATSRVEGNQPQHFGDGTRLSIL.

The rearrangement uses TRBV29-1 and TRBJ1-1; 7 bases agree with TRBD1. Germline loops: CDR1 SQVTM, CDR2 ANQGSEA. V lost 4 bases and J lost 5; bases outside the gene matches: 10. The CDR3 is 14 residues long. DNA for the CDR3: TGCAGCGTTGGTATACAGGGGTATAGGACTGAAGCTTTCTTT. This codes for CSVGIQGYRTEAFF.

A single count supports this clone. The chain has TRBV6-1 and TRBJ1-4; D may be TRBD1 (6 bases). The CDR3 totals 15 residues. Germline lookup yields CDR1 MNHNS and CDR2 SASEGT. V lost 2 bases and J 7 bases, leaving 14 bases between the germline ends. The DNA for the CDR3 is TGTGCCAGCAGTGAACAGTTAACAGGGCTTGAAAAACTGTTTTTT. It translates to CASSEQLTGLEKLFF.